The 7 T cell receptor beta chains below come from one sample, sequenced in a study of Tregs in tolerant kidney transplant recipients. Assay used: immunoSEQ multiplex PCR; TCRdb lists only in-frame clones, some missing. The data contain fewer than 100,000 clones, more than 85% of them singletons. The material was Tregs from blood, obtained before the transplant. The receptors were sampled from a human donor who received a combined kidney and bone marrow transplant.

The V call is TRBV27, the J call TRBJ2-7; the D is unclear. The CDR3 loop spans 13 amino acids. Trimming pared 5 bases from V and 3 bases from J, leaving 11 bases between. The V gene's germline CDR1 is MNHEY and CDR2 SMNVEV (reference sequence). CDR3 nucleotides: TGTGCCAGCAGTCCCCGGGTCTTCTACGAGCAGTACTTC. Translation: CASSPRVFYEQYF.

This clone was seen a few times. The J gene is TRBJ1-6, the V gene TRBV6-5; TRBD1 matches 7 bases. The length of the CDR3 is 14 residues. CDR1 is MNHEY, CDR2 SVGAGI, per germline. V was pared by 6 bases and J by 10 bases, with 9 bases of the junction left unmatched. The CDR3 DNA reads as TGTGCCAGCAGCAACGACAGGGTTGGGTCACCCCTCCACTTT. It yields the protein CASSNDRVGSPLHF.

The V gene is TRBV28, the J gene TRBJ1-5; no firm D call. V lost 8 bases, J lost 0 bases, and 11 bases lay in between. This CDR3 spans 14 amino acids. The germline gives CDR1 MDHEN, CDR2 SYDVKM. The CDR3 DNA reads TGTGCCAGCCGTGAGATCTATAGCAATCAGCCCCAGCATTTT. It translates to CASREIYSNQPQHF.

In nucleotides, the CDR3 is TGTGCCAGCAGCTTAACGGGCCAATATGGCTACACCTTC. Its protein product is CASSLTGQYGYTF. This rearrangement joins TRBV7-3 to TRBJ1-2; D uncertain. Trimming removed 0 bases from V and 5 bases from J, with 7 bases in between. In germline, CDR1 is SGHTA, CDR2 FQGTGA. This CDR3 has 13 amino acids.

This clone was found a few times. CDR3 bases: TGTGCCAGCAGTCCGAGTAGGAATCAGCCCCAGCATTTT. It yields the protein CASSPSRNQPQHF. V usage is TRBV7-2 and J usage is TRBJ1-5, with D hard to call. Germline assignment: CDR1 SGHTA and CDR2 FQGNSA. V dropped 6 bases and J dropped 4 bases, with 10 bases sitting between them. The CDR3 runs to 13 residues.

The chain joins TRBV5-1 to TRBJ2-5; 8 bases line up with TRBD2. Germline assignment: CDR1 SGHRS and CDR2 YFSETQ. The ends lost 5 bases at V and 4 bases at J; junction bases unmatched: 7. This CDR3 spans 14 amino acids. The CDR3 region has the DNA TGCGCCAGCAGGCACGGGAGGGCCGGAGAGACCCAGTACTTC. Protein sequence: CASRHGRAGETQYF. Full variable domain (outside the CDR3, taken from reference TRBV5-1 and TRBJ2-5): KAGVTQTPRYLIKTRGQQVTLSCSPISGHRSVSWYQQTPGQGLQFLFEYFSETQRNKGNFPGRFSGRQFSNSRSEMNVSTLELGDSALYLCASRHGRAGETQYFGPGTRLLVL.

The chain recombines TRBV5-6 with TRBJ2-3; no definite D call. The CDR3 sequence is 12 residues long. Germline-derived CDR1 and CDR2 are SGHDT and YYEEEE. V gave up 0 bases and J gave up 3 bases, with 2 bases separating them. The CDR3, as DNA: TGTGCCAGCAGCTTGGTAACAGATACGCAGTATTTT. Translation gives CASSLVTDTQYF. Based on the CDR3 plus reference TRBV5-6 and TRBJ2-3, the full variable domain is DAGVTQSPTHLIKTRGQQVTLRCSPKSGHDTVSWYQQALGQGPQFIFQYYEEEERQRGNFPDRFSGHQFPNYSSELNVNALLLGDSALYLCASSLVTDTQYFGPGTRLTVL.